Included here is one T cell receptor (beta chain) sequence, with context. Its antigen is undetermined. Germline V gene data show CDR1 as SNHLY and CDR2 as FYNNEI. This CDR3 has 17 amino acids. With V trimmed by 5 bases and J by 4 bases, 13 bases remained unmatched. The data derive from a study of shared clonotypes between healthy human individuals. Study-level information: Serving as donors were a couple of women and a few men, whose ages spanned 18 to 49.

Overall study findings and caveats: Shared across a few donors were around 5% of the naive CD4 clonotypes. A generally larger estimated richness was seen in naive subsets than in memory subsets.

Genomic DNA of every subset was divided equally among multiple immunoSEQ plates. The repertoire was sequenced with immunoSEQ multiplex PCR; TCRdb's copy has only in-frame clones and lacks some. The table shows some 2 million clones, with over 85% occurring only once. V usage is TRBV2 and J usage is TRBJ2-1; 8 bases line up with TRBD2. The sample was naive CD4+ T cells sorted from blood. Specified subset: CD45RA+ positively selected. The source is a man aged 18 to 30 in good health. The CDR3 reads CASSFVIGGAPYNEQFF. CDR3 nucleotide sequence: TGTGCCAGCAGTTTCGTGATCGGGGGGGCACCTTACAATGAGCAGTTCTTC.